This T cell receptor (beta chain) comes out of a study of blood T cell repertoires in COVID-19. Study information: The origin of the acute and convalescent COVID-19 samples was the United States, Italy and Spain.

This clone was counted once. Only in-frame clones appear in the TCRdb table, and some are missing; sequencing was by immunoSEQ multiplex PCR. The sample includes tens of thousands of clones, around 84% seen only once; the top ten take 12%. Germline V gene sequence: CDR1 MNHEY, CDR2 SVGEGT. The V gene end was trimmed by 0 bases and the J gene end by 3 bases; junction bases not matched to a gene: 10. CDR3 length: 17 residues. The chain employs TRBV6-2 or TRBV6-3 and TRBJ2-7; 8 nucleotides line up with TRBD1. Sequenced sample: peripheral blood. This sequence was found in a human donor in a cohort sampled during active COVID-19. The CDR3 DNA sequence: TGTGCCAGCAGTTACTCGATCCAGGGGGCGATAAGCTACGAGCAGTACTTC. This gives the protein CASSYSIQGAISYEQYF.